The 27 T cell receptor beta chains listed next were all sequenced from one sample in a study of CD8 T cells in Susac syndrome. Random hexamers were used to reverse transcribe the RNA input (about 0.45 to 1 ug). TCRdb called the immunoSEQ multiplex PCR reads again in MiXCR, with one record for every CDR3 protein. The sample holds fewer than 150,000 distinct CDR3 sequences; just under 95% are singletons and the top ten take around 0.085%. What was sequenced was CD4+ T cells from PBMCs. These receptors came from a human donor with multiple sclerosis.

The DNA for the CDR3 is TGTGCCAGCAGAAAGGACGTTTACGAGCAGTACTTC. Its protein product is CASRKDVYEQYF. The chain is built from TRBV6-1 and TRBJ2-7, with no clear D. The CDR3 spans 12 residues. V was shortened by 6 bases and J by 4 bases, with 10 bases between the two germline ends. Germline CDR1 reads MNHNS; CDR2 reads SASEGT.

CDR3 DNA: TGTGCCAGCAGTTTACCTGGCTACGAGCAGTACTTC. Translated: CASSLPGYEQYF. The chain employs TRBV28 and TRBJ2-7; D remains ambiguous. Germline V CDR1 and CDR2: MDHEN, SYDVKM. The V end lost 2 bases, the J end lost 3 bases, and 5 bases lay between the germline ends. The length of the CDR3 is 12 residues.

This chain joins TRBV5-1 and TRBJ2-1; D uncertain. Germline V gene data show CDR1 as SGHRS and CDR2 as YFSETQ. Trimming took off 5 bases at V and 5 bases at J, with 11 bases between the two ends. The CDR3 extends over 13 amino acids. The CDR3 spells CASSPGQNNEQFF. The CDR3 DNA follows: TGCGCCAGCAGTCCCGGGCAGAACAATGAGCAGTTCTTC.

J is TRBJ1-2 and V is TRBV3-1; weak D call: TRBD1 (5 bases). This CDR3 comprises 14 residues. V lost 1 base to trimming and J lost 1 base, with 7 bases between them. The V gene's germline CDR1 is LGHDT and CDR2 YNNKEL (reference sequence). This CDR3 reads CASSQVGVNYGYTF. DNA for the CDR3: TGTGCCAGCAGCCAAGTAGGGGTTAACTATGGCTACACCTTC. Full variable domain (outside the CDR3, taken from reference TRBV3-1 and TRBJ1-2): DTAVSQTPKYLVTQMGNDKSIKCEQNLGHDTMYWYKQDSKKFLKIMFSYNNKELIINETVPNRFSPKSPDKAHLNLHINSLELGDSAVYFCASSQVGVNYGYTFGSGTRLTVV.

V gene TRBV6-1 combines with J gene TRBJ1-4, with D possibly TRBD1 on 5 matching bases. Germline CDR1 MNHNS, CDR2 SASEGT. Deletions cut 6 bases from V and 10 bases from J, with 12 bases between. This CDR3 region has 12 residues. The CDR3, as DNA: TGTGCCAGCAGGCCCCGGGGCGGAAAACTGTTTTTT. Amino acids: CASRPRGGKLFF.

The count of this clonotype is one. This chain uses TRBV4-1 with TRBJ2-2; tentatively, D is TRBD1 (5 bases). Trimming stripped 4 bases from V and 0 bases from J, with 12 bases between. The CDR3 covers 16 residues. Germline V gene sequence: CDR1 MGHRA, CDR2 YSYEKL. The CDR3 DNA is TGCGCCAGCAGCCCCCGTGTGGGGCCGAACACCGGGGAGCTGTTTTTT. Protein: CASSPRVGPNTGELFF.

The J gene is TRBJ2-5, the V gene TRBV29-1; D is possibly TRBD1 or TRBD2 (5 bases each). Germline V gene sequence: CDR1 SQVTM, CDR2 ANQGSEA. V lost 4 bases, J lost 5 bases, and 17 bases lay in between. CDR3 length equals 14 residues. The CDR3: CSVVRVQGRETQYF. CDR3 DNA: TGCAGCGTTGTGCGGGTCCAGGGAAGGGAGACCCAGTACTTC.

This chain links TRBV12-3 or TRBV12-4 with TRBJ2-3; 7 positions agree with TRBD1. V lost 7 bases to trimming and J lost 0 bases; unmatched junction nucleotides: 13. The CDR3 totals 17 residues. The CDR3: CASTQTRDSASTDTQYF. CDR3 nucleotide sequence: TGTGCCAGCACCCAAACGAGGGACAGTGCTAGCACAGATACGCAGTATTTT.

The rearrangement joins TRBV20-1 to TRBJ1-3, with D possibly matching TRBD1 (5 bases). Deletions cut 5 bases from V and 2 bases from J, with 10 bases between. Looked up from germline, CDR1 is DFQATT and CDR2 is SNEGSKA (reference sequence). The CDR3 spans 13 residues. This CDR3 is CSAGKTAGNTIYF. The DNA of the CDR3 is TGCAGTGCTGGGAAGACAGCTGGAAACACCATATATTTT.

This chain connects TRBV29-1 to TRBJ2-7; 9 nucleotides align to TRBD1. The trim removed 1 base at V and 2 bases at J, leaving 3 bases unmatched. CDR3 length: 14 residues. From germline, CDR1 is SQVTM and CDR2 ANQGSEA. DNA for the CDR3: TGCAGCGTTGAAGTGACAGGGGGGACCTACGAGCAGTACTTC. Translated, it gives CSVEVTGGTYEQYF.

The CDR3 protein is CASSQGGALSNQPQHF. The CDR3 nucleotides are TGTGCCAGCAGCCAAGGAGGGGCGCTGAGCAATCAGCCCCAGCATTTT. The V call is TRBV3-1, the J call TRBJ1-5; weak D call: TRBD1 (5 bases). This CDR3 is 16 amino acids long. CDR1 LGHDT and CDR2 YNNKEL come from the germline V gene (reference sequence). V lost 1 base, J lost 1 base, and 11 bases lay in between.

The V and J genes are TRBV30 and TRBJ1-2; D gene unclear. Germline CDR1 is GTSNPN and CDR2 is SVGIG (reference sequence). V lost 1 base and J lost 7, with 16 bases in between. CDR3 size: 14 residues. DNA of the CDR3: TGTGCCTGGAGTGGACAACGGGGAGCCGGTGGCTACACCTTC. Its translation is CAWSGQRGAGGYTF. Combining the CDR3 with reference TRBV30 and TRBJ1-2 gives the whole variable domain SQTIHQWPATLVQPVGSPLSLECTVEGTSNPNLYWYRQAAGRGLQLLFYSVGIGQISSEVPQNLSASRPQDRQFILSSKKLLLSDSGFYLCAWSGQRGAGGYTFGSGTRLTVV.

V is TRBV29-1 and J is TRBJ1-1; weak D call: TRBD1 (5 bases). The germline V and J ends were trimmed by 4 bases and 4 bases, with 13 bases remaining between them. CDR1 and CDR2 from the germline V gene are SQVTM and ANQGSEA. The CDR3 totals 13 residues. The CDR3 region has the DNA TGCAGCGTTGTTGACATGGGGGGCACTGAAGCTTTCTTT. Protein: CSVVDMGGTEAFF.

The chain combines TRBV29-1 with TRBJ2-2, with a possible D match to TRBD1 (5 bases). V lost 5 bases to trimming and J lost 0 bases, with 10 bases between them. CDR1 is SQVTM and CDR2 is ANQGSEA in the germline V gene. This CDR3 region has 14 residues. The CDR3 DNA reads TGCAGCGTTCAGGGTGAAACGAACACCGGGGAGCTGTTTTTT. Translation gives CSVQGETNTGELFF.

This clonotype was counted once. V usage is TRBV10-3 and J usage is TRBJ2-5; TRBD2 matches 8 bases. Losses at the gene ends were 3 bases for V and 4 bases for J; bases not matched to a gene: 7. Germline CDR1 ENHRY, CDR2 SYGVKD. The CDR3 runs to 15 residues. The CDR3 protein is CAISEGGGTGETQYF. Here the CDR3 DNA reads TGTGCCATCAGTGAAGGCGGGGGGACCGGAGAGACCCAGTACTTC.

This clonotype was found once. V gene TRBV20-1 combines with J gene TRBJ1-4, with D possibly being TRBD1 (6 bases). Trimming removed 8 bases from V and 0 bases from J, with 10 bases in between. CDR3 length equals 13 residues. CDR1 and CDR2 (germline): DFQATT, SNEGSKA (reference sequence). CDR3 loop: CSTYRATNEKLFF. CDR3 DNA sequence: TGCAGTACCTACAGGGCAACTAATGAAAAACTGTTTTTT.

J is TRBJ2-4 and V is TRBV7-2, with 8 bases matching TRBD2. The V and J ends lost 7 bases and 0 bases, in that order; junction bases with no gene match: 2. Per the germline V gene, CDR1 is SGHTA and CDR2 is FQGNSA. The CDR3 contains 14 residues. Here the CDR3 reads CASTRGGAKNIQYF. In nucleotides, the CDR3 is TGTGCCAGCACCCGGGGGGGAGCCAAAAACATTCAGTACTTC.

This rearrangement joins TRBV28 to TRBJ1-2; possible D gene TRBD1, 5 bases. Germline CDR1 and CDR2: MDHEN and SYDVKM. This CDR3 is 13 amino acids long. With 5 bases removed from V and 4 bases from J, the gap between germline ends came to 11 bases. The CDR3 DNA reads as TGTGCCAGCAGTCTTACAGGCTTCTATGGCTACACCTTC. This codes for CASSLTGFYGYTF.

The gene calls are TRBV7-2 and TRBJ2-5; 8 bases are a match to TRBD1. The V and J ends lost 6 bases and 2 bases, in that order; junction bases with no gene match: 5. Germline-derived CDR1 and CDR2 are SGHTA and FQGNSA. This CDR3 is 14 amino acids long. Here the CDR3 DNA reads TGTGCCAGCAGTTCTTGGACAGGGCAAGAGACCCAGTACTTC. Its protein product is CASSSWTGQETQYF. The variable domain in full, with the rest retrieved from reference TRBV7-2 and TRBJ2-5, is GAGVSQSPSNKVTEKGKDVELRCDPISGHTALYWYRQSLGQGLEFLIYFQGNSAPDKSGLPSDRFSAERTGGSVSTLTIQRTQQEDSAVYLCASSSWTGQETQYFGPGTRLLVL.

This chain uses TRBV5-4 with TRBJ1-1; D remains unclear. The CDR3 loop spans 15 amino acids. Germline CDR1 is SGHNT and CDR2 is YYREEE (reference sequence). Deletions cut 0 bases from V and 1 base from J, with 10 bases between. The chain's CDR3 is CASSLAEVPNTEAFF. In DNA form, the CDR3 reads TGTGCCAGCAGCTTGGCTGAAGTACCGAACACTGAAGCTTTCTTT.

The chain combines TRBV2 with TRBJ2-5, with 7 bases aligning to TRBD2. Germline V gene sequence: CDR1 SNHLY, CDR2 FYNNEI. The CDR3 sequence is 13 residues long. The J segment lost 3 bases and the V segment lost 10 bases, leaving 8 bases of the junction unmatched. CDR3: CATQWGGEETQYF. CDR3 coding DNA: TGTGCCACCCAGTGGGGGGGGGAAGAGACCCAGTACTTC.

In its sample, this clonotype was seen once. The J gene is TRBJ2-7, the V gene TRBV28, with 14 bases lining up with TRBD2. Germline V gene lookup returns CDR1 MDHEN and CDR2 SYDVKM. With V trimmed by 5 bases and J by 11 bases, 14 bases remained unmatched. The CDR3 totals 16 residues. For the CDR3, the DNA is TGTGCCAGCAGTCCGTCGGGGACTAGCGGGGGCCCTTCTGAGTACTTC. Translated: CASSPSGTSGGPSEYF.

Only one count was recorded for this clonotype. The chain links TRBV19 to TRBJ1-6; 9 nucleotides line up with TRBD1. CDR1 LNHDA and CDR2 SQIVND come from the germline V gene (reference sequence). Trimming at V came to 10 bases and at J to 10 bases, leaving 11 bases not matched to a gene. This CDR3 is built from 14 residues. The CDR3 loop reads CATSDGTGWSPLHF. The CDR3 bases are TGTGCCACCTCAGACGGGACAGGGTGGTCACCCCTCCACTTT.

The CDR3 sequence: CSVRTGGFSGNTIYF. The CDR3 DNA reads TGCAGCGTTCGGACAGGGGGATTCTCTGGAAACACCATATATTTT. This rearrangement joins TRBV29-1 to TRBJ1-3, with TRBD1 identical over 10 bases. The ends lost 5 bases at V and 0 bases at J; junction bases unmatched: 4. This CDR3 comprises 15 residues. Germline loops: CDR1 SQVTM, CDR2 ANQGSEA.

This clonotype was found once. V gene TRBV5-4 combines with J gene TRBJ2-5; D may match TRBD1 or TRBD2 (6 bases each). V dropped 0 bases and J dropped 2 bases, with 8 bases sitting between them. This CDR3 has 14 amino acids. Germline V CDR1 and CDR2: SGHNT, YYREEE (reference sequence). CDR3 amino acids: CASSLGGAQETQYF. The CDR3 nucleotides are TGTGCCAGCAGCTTGGGGGGGGCACAAGAGACCCAGTACTTC.

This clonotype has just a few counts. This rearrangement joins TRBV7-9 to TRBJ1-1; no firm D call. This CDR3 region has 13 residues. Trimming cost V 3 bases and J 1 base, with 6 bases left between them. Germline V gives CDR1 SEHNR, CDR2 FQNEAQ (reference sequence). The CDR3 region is CASSFEGNTEAFF. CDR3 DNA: TGTGCCAGCAGCTTTGAGGGGAACACTGAAGCTTTCTTT.

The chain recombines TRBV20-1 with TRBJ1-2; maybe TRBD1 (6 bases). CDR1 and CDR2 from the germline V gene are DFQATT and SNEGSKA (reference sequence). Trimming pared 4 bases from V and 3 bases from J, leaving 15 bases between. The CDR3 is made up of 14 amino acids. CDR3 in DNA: TGCAGTGCTATTTCACAGGGAGGGGACTATGGCTACACCTTC. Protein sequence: CSAISQGGDYGYTF.